This T cell receptor (beta chain) emerged from a study of shared clonotypes between healthy human individuals. The overall study: Participating donors consisted of a couple of women and three men aged 18 to 49. Three CD4 naive, three CD4 memory, two CD8 naive and one CD8 memory plate were used per donor.

The naive CD8 fraction comprised CD45RO-negative cells positively selected for CCR7 and excluded terminally differentiated effector memory CD45RA+ cells. Donors had no recently reported acute infections or vaccinations and were HIV-negative. V shed 0 bases and J shed 0 bases, with 9 bases lying between them. CDR3 length: 16 amino acids. Germline V gene data show CDR1 as ENHRY and CDR2 as SYGVKD. TCRdb keeps only in-frame clones here, not all; method: immunoSEQ multiplex PCR. The table lists around 2.1 million clones, 85% to 95% of them singletons. The sequence came from a man aged 18 to 35 in good health. Some clones in this sample may be carry-over from other donors' samples. Sequencing was performed on naive CD8+ T cells from PBMCs. The rearrangement joins TRBV10-3 to TRBJ2-1; D is possibly TRBD2 (6 bases). CDR3 DNA sequence: TGTGCCATCAGTGAGTCATTGGGGGGCTCCTACAATGAGCAGTTCTTC. Protein sequence: CAISESLGGSYNEQFF.